Listed below are T cell receptor beta chains from one sample, sequenced in a study of CD4+ T cells in melanoma. Data came from immunoSEQ multiplex PCR; TCRdb stores just in-frame clones and leaves some out. The sample yields 140,000 or so clones, around 90% seen once. The origin of the receptors is a human donor with melanoma. CDR3s include the opening cysteine and the closing phenylalanine or tryptophan. A D gene is named only where the DNA matches it firmly. Clone size is not always given. Where it is, it says once, few, many or a class for expanded clones.

j_call d_call v_call clone_size cdr3_aa cdr3_nt
TRBJ1-3 NA TRBV19 NA CASSITGTGNTIYF TGTGCCAGTAGTATAACGGGGACTGGAAACACCATATATTTT
TRBJ1-2 TRBD1 TRBV5-6 NA CASSLQGNYGYTF TGTGCCAGCAGCTTACAGGGGAACTATGGCTACACCTTC
TRBJ1-1 TRBD1 TRBV6-5 once CASSYRQGRNTEAFF TGTGCCAGCAGTTACAGACAGGGGAGGAACACTGAAGCTTTCTTT
TRBJ1-5 NA TRBV6-5 NA CASMGRWGSGRHF TGTGCCAGCATGGGTCGTTGGGGTTCAGGCCGGCATTTT
TRBJ2-5 NA TRBV2 NA CASSEGLPLRDEETQYF TGTGCCAGCAGTGAGGGACTCCCGTTGCGGGACGAAGAGACCCAGTACTTC
TRBJ1-2 NA TRBV30 NA CAWTGRLRGYTF TGTGCCTGGACAGGGAGACTTCGCGGCTACACCTTC
TRBJ1-2 TRBD1 TRBV19 NA CASSIPGRGYGYTF TGTGCCAGTAGTATACCGGGCAGGGGGTATGGCTACACCTTC
TRBJ2-5 NA TRBV7-9 NA CASSLDSGRYKETQYF TGTGCCAGCAGCTTGGATAGTGGCCGCTATAAAGAGACCCAGTACTTC
TRBJ2-5 NA TRBV20-1 NA CSAGSLETQYF TGCAGTGCCGGAAGTCTAGAGACCCAGTACTTC
TRBJ2-7 NA TRBV10-3 NA CAISEFGTAPSYEQYF TGTGCCATCAGTGAGTTTGGGACGGCCCCCTCCTACGAGCAGTACTTC
TRBJ2-6 TRBD2 TRBV5-1 NA CASSPSGGARSGANVLTF TGCGCCAGCAGCCCTAGCGGGGGGGCCCGGTCTGGGGCCAACGTCCTGACTTTC
TRBJ2-6 NA TRBV5-1 NA CASSLGQTGANVLTF TGCGCCAGCAGCTTGGGACAGACTGGGGCCAACGTCCTGACTTTC
TRBJ2-7 NA TRBV18 NA CASSPRWSAYEQYF TGTGCCAGCTCACCACGCTGGTCGGCCTACGAGCAGTACTTC
TRBJ1-1 NA TRBV4-2 NA CASSQDRNTEAFF TGTGCCAGCAGCCAAGACAGGAACACTGAAGCTTTCTTT
TRBJ2-2 TRBD1 TRBV15 NA CATSRRGQSTGELFF TGTGCCACCAGCAGGAGGGGACAGTCCACCGGGGAGCTGTTTTTT
TRBJ1-2 NA TRBV27 NA CASRLDRGYGYTF TGTGCCAGCAGATTGGACAGAGGCTATGGCTACACCTTC
TRBJ1-4 NA TRBV29-1 NA CSVQWGEKLFF TGCAGCGTTCAATGGGGAGAAAAACTGTTTTTT
TRBJ2-7 NA TRBV2 NA CASSVTGEQYF TGTGCCAGCAGTGTAACGGGAGAGCAGTACTTC
TRBJ2-2 TRBD1 TRBV6-1 NA CASNDRGNTGELFF TGTGCCAGCAACGACAGGGGGAACACCGGGGAGCTGTTTTTT
TRBJ2-2 TRBD1 TRBV5-1 NA CASSPHRDRSTGELFF TGCGCCAGCAGCCCCCACCGGGACAGAAGCACCGGGGAGCTGTTTTTT
TRBJ2-5 NA TRBV11-2 once CASSLDLAQYF TGTGCCAGCAGCTTAGACCTTGCCCAGTACTTC
TRBJ1-2 NA TRBV6-1 NA CASSEAGGYGYTF TGTGCCAGCAGTGAAGCCGGAGGGTATGGCTACACCTTC
TRBJ2-1 NA TRBV5-1 NA CASSSGLYNEQFF TGCGCCAGCAGCTCGGGACTTTACAATGAGCAGTTCTTC
TRBJ1-5 NA TRBV6-4 NA CASSDTPGNQPQHF TGTGCCAGCAGTGACACCCCAGGCAATCAGCCCCAGCATTTT
TRBJ1-1 NA TRBV30 once CAWSTRGREGTEAFF TGTGCCTGGAGTACCCGAGGGAGGGAAGGCACTGAAGCTTTCTTT
TRBJ2-7 NA TRBV29-1 NA CSVEEQGRGEQYF TGCAGCGTTGAAGAACAGGGTCGAGGCGAGCAGTACTTC
TRBJ1-4 NA TRBV11-2 NA CASSRGRGGVEELFF TGTGCCAGCAGCCGAGGGAGGGGTGGGGTGGAAGAACTGTTTTTT
TRBJ1-5 NA TRBV6-5 NA CASSPSGLTKLPQHF TGTGCCAGCAGTCCCTCGGGGCTTACTAAGCTGCCCCAGCATTTT
TRBJ1-5 TRBD1 TRBV6-6 NA CASSQGERGNQPQHF TGTGCCAGCAGTCAGGGGGAGAGGGGCAATCAGCCCCAGCATTTT
TRBJ1-2 NA TRBV7-2 once CASSSRRGSTDGGYTF TGTGCCAGCAGCTCTAGGCGGGGGTCGACGGATGGCGGCTACACCTTC
TRBJ1-1 NA TRBV30 once CAWSGEFAETFF TGTGCCTGGAGTGGAGAGTTCGCTGAAACTTTCTTT
TRBJ1-2 NA TRBV7-9 NA CASSSTPQAGYGYTF TGTGCCAGCAGTTCGACCCCACAGGCTGGCTATGGCTACACCTTC
TRBJ2-2 NA TRBV5-1 NA CASGLQGLGELFF TGCGCCAGCGGACTACAGGGCCTCGGGGAGCTGTTTTTT
TRBJ2-1 NA TRBV15 NA CATSGGLGTGTRYKTYNEQFF TGTGCCACCAGCGGAGGGCTGGGGACGGGTACACGTTATAAGACCTACAATGAGCAGTTCTTC
TRBJ2-3 NA TRBV5-4 NA CASSRGGPSTDTQYF TGTGCCAGCAGTAGGGGGGGCCCAAGCACAGATACGCAGTATTTT
TRBJ2-5 NA TRBV18 NA CASSQNPGSQETQYF TGTGCCAGCTCACAAAACCCGGGTTCACAAGAGACCCAGTACTTC
TRBJ1-1 NA TRBV18 once CASSPDLQSNTEAFF TGTGCCAGCTCACCCGACTTACAGTCGAACACTGAAGCTTTCTTT
TRBJ2-3 TRBD2 TRBV7-2 NA CASSHTAGGSDTQYF TGTGCCAGCAGCCACACGGCGGGGGGATCAGATACGCAGTATTTT
TRBJ2-2 TRBD2 TRBV10-3 NA CAIRLAGPSPGELFF TGTGCCATCAGGCTAGCGGGGCCCTCCCCCGGGGAGCTGTTTTTT
TRBJ1-4 TRBD1 TRBV4-1 NA CASSQAGTGSEKLFF TGCGCCAGCAGCCAAGCCGGGACAGGGAGTGAAAAACTGTTTTTT
TRBJ2-7 TRBD1 TRBV11-3 NA CASSLTTGGGEQYF TGTGCCAGCAGCTTAACTACAGGGGGCGGCGAGCAGTACTTC
TRBJ1-4 NA TRBV21-1 NA CASSNRRGASTNEKLFF TGTGCCAGCAGCAATAGACGGGGGGCTTCAACTAATGAAAAACTGTTTTTT
TRBJ2-3 NA TRBV30 NA CAWSLSGLNTDTQYF TGTGCCTGGAGCTTGTCAGGGTTAAACACAGATACGCAGTATTTT
TRBJ1-5 NA TRBV19 NA CASSSGRVMAQHF TGTGCCAGTAGTTCTGGGCGAGTCATGGCCCAGCATTTT
TRBJ2-6 TRBD1 TRBV25-1 NA CASSDKTGAGANVLTF TGTGCCAGCAGTGATAAGACAGGGGCCGGGGCCAACGTCCTGACTTTC
TRBJ1-4 NA TRBV6-1 NA CASRVLWGNEKLFF TGTGCCAGCAGGGTCCTTTGGGGTAATGAAAAACTGTTTTTT
TRBJ1-1 NA TRBV7-8 NA CASTTAGYGTEAFF TGTGCCAGCACCACGGCGGGGTATGGGACTGAAGCTTTCTTT
TRBJ2-3 TRBD1 TRBV29-1 NA CSVHRDSAAQYF TGCAGCGTGCACCGGGACAGCGCCGCGCAGTATTTT
TRBJ1-4 NA TRBV2 NA CASSGSRVGEKLFF TGTGCCAGCAGTGGATCCAGGGTCGGCGAAAAACTGTTTTTT
TRBJ2-2 NA TRBV5-1 NA CASTRQTDAGELFF TGCGCCAGCACCCGACAGACGGATGCCGGGGAGCTGTTTTTT
TRBJ1-6 NA TRBV19 NA CASSTYGANSPLHF TGTGCCAGTAGTACCTACGGTGCTAATTCACCCCTCCACTTT
TRBJ2-3 NA TRBV6-6 NA CASSYYTDTQYF TGTGCCAGCAGTTACTACACAGATACGCAGTATTTT
TRBJ1-1 NA TRBV4-1 NA CASSQDRGVNTEAFF TGCGCCAGCAGCCAAGACCGGGGGGTTAACACTGAAGCTTTCTTT
TRBJ2-7 TRBD1 TRBV10-2 NA CASSESAGGGEQYF TGCGCCAGCAGTGAGTCGGCAGGGGGCGGCGAGCAGTACTTC
TRBJ1-5 TRBD1 TRBV6-1 once CASRDRGRVNQPQHF TGTGCCAGCAGGGACAGGGGGAGGGTCAATCAGCCCCAGCATTTT
TRBJ2-7 TRBD1 TRBV10-3 NA CAIRGRGSVEQYF TGTGCCATCAGGGGCAGGGGGAGCGTCGAGCAGTACTTC
TRBJ2-2 NA TRBV7-6 NA CASSFTTGNTGELFF TGTGCCAGCAGCTTTACGACAGGGAACACCGGGGAGCTGTTTTTT
TRBJ1-2 NA TRBV4-2 NA CASSQDSTGNYGYTF TGTGCCAGCAGCCAAGATTCGACAGGAAACTATGGCTACACCTTC
TRBJ1-1 NA TRBV4-1 NA CASSQSHPTGLNTEAFF TGCGCCAGCAGCCAATCTCACCCGACAGGTTTGAACACTGAAGCTTTCTTT
TRBJ1-1 NA TRBV7-3 NA CASSSVWGAEAFF TGTGCCAGCAGTTCTGTATGGGGGGCTGAAGCTTTCTTT